This is a list of T cell receptor beta chains from one sample in a study of cytomegalovirus exposure and HLA in healthy donors. Generated by immunoSEQ multiplex PCR, the TCRdb table keeps only in-frame clones and is missing some. The sample lists 100,000 to 150,000 clones; approximately 87% were seen once. The sequencing sample was made of PBMCs. These receptors were collected from a young man in good health and CMV-seropositive. Each CDR3 is given with its conserved first and last residue.

TRBV5-4	TRBJ2-7	CASSLKEISTLNTDEQYF
TRBV19	TRBJ1-1	CASARSGNTEAFF
TRBV19	TRBJ2-1	CASSILQSISDEQFF
TRBV2	TRBJ1-2	CASSETGDLSYGYTF
TRBV6-1	TRBJ1-1	CASSEGWRLEAFF
TRBV6-1	TRBJ1-1	CASIGTGVTEAFF
TRBV18	TRBJ1-1	CASSPEGGGLTEAFF
TRBV30	TRBJ2-1	CASVGQSSYNEQFF
TRBV14	TRBJ2-7	CASSPVVGGYEQYF
TRBV4-1	TRBJ2-1	CASSHQPGAGADEQFF
TRBV2	TRBJ2-2	CASSAGTVNTGELFF
TRBV7-6	TRBJ2-3	CASRPSGAITDTQYF
TRBV4-1	TRBJ1-2	CASSQGLRGNSNYGYTF
TRBV4-1	TRBJ1-1	CASRTGGEAFF
TRBV18	TRBJ2-5	CASSRAGGNLETQYF
TRBV4-2	TRBJ2-3	CASSQAGVGTSGADTQYF
TRBV4-1	TRBJ2-1	CASSQGRLAVRTEQFF
TRBV4-2	TRBJ2-7	CASSQDPSQYKSYEQYF
TRBV4-1	TRBJ2-1	CASSQGSSGGPYNEQFF
TRBV4-1	TRBJ2-3	CASSPERGRRDTQYF
TRBV6-5	NA	CASSLRLAGGYEQYF
TRBV5-4	TRBJ2-3	CASSLLAADTQYF
TRBV9	TRBJ2-2	CASSIRRGGGDDGELFF
TRBV9	TRBJ1-3	CASSVGEGNSGNTIYF
TRBV14	TRBJ2-3	CASSQFGRGGFTDTQYF
TRBV5-4	TRBJ2-5	CASSPPDFGGAETQYF
TRBV5-4	TRBJ2-2	CASSRASGGRTGELFF
TRBV9	TRBJ2-3	CASSVAGVSTDTQYF
TRBV29-1	TRBJ2-7	CSAGLAGPYEQYF
TRBV15	TRBJ1-4	CATGFDRTGEKLFF
TRBV5-4	TRBJ2-5	CASKRFSRGRETQYF
TRBV13	TRBJ2-2	CASSLAGGAYTGELFF
TRBV4-2	TRBJ2-1	CASSQADLNSGADEQFF